The 17 T cell receptor beta chains presented below share a single source sample, sequenced in a study of T cell responses to AZD1222 COVID-19 vaccine. Data came from immunoSEQ multiplex PCR; TCRdb stores just in-frame clones and leaves some out. The sample contains more than 85,000 clones, around 82% of which appear only once. The sample consisted of peripheral blood, taken on day 0 of AZD1222 vaccination. These receptors all come from an adult in good health.

In nucleotides, the CDR3 is TGTGCCTGGAGGGACAGACTGAACACCGGGGAGCTGTTTTTT. Translating gives CAWRDRLNTGELFF. This chain connects TRBV30 to TRBJ2-2; a possible D gene is TRBD1 (6 bases). Germline CDR1 reads GTSNPN; CDR2 reads SVGIG (reference sequence). V dropped 3 bases and J dropped 1 base, with 9 bases sitting between them. This CDR3 is 14 amino acids long.

The chain has TRBV11-1 and TRBJ1-1; 7 bases are shared with TRBD1. The CDR3 contains 13 residues. CDR1 is SGHAT and CDR2 is FQDESV in the germline V gene (reference sequence). J lost 4 bases, V lost 7 bases, and 6 bases had no gene match. For the CDR3, the DNA is TGTGCCAGCACCGACAGGGATGCCACTGAAGCTTTCTTT. It codes for CASTDRDATEAFF.

The gene calls are TRBV3-1 (or the pseudogene TRBV3-2) and TRBJ1-1; D not certain. This CDR3 has 13 residues. The V end lost 3 bases, the J end lost 3 bases, and 8 bases lay between the germline ends. The V gene's germline CDR1 is LGHDT and CDR2 YNNKEL (reference sequence). CDR3 amino acids: CASSHGSYTEAFF. CDR3 in DNA: TGTGCCAGCAGCCACGGAAGCTACACTGAAGCTTTCTTT.

CDR3 bases: TGTGCCAGCAGCTTGGGACTTGCCTTGGCCGGCACTGAAGCTTTCTTT. Its protein is CASSLGLALAGTEAFF. The V call is TRBV5-5, the J call TRBJ1-1; no clear D. The CDR3 loop spans 16 amino acids. Germline CDR1 SGHKS, CDR2 YYEKEE (reference sequence). V dropped 0 bases and J dropped 4 bases, with 16 bases sitting between them.

The V call is TRBV7-9, the J call TRBJ1-1; D possibly corresponds to TRBD1 (6 bases). The germline V and J ends were trimmed by 10 bases and 1 base, with 13 bases remaining between them. Germline-derived CDR1 and CDR2 are SEHNR and FQNEAQ (reference sequence). This CDR3 is built from 13 residues. CDR3 region: CATTDRPNTEAFF. The CDR3 nucleotides read TGTGCCACCACTGACAGGCCGAACACTGAAGCTTTCTTT.

Only a few counts were recorded for this clone. Its ends do not fully match the called genes, so a read error is possible. The chain uses TRBV7-7 and TRBJ2-5; a weak D match, TRBD1 (5 bases). Looked up from germline, CDR1 is SSHAT and CDR2 is FNYEAQ (reference sequence). The CDR3 contains 17 residues. CDR3 in DNA: TGTGCTAGCAGCTTAGTGGCGCAGGGTCGTTGGGGAGAGACCCAGTACTTC. Protein product: CASSLVAQGRWGETQYF. Together with reference TRBV7-7 and TRBJ2-5, the CDR3 gives the full variable domain: GAGVSQSPRYKVTKRGQDVTLRCDPISSHATLYWYQQALGQGPEFLTYFNYEAQPDKSGLPSDRFSAERPEGSISTLTIQRTEQRDSAMYRCASSLVAQGRWGETQYFGPGTRLLVL.

The chain employs TRBV7-6 and TRBJ2-1; 8 nucleotides line up with TRBD1. The V gene end was trimmed by 5 bases and the J gene end by 5 bases; junction bases not matched to a gene: 17. The germline V gene has CDR1 SGHVS and CDR2 FNYEAQ. There are 18 residues in the CDR3. CDR3 in amino acids: CASSAGTGFAGWDNEQFF. Here the CDR3 DNA reads TGTGCCAGCAGCGCCGGGACAGGCTTTGCAGGTTGGGACAATGAGCAGTTCTTC.

The CDR3 is CATSAAPSGLGNTEAFF. CDR3 bases: TGTGCCACCAGTGCAGCCCCTTCGGGACTCGGGAACACTGAAGCTTTCTTT. V gene TRBV24-1 combines with J gene TRBJ1-1, with D possibly TRBD1 on 5 matching bases. The germline V gene encodes CDR1 KGHDR and CDR2 SFDVKD. CDR3 size: 17 residues. V was trimmed by 5 bases and J by 1 base, leaving 19 bases between them.

The rearrangement joins TRBV18 to TRBJ1-2, with a weak D call TRBD1 (6 bases). V gave up 4 bases and J gave up 3 bases, with 9 bases separating them. Germline CDR1 and CDR2: KGHSH and LQKENI. The CDR3 is 13 residues long. The CDR3 nucleotides read TGTGCCAGCTCACAGGGGGGCGACTATGGCTACACCTTC. The encoded protein is CASSQGGDYGYTF.

This rearrangement joins TRBV7-8 to TRBJ1-6; the match to TRBD1 covers 9 bases. The CDR3 extends over 16 amino acids. V lost 1 base and J lost 5; bases outside the gene matches: 3. Germline-derived CDR1 and CDR2 are SGHVS and FQNEAQ. CDR3 sequence reads: CASSLGDRANNSPLHF. CDR3 DNA: TGTGCCAGCAGCTTAGGGGACAGGGCTAATAATTCACCCCTCCACTTT.

The chain recombines TRBV3-1 (or the pseudogene TRBV3-2) with TRBJ1-2; possible D gene TRBD1, 6 bases. There are 16 residues in the CDR3. V lost 5 bases and J 0 bases, leaving 16 bases between the germline ends. Germline-derived CDR1 and CDR2 are LGHDT and YNNKEL (reference sequence). As DNA, the CDR3 is TGTGCCAGCAGCACCCGGACAGTAGTAACTAACTATGGCTACACCTTC. It translates to CASSTRTVVTNYGYTF.

This clone came up once. This chain uses TRBV6-1 with TRBJ1-4; D is possibly TRBD1 (6 bases). The CDR3 spans 15 residues. V lost 3 bases to trimming and J lost 8 bases, with 16 bases between them. CDR1 MNHNS and CDR2 SASEGT come from the germline V gene. CDR3 protein: CASSDRAEGDEKLFF. The CDR3, as DNA: TGTGCCAGCAGTGATAGGGCGGAGGGGGACGAAAAACTGTTTTTT.

The DNA for the CDR3 is TGTGCCAGCACCAAGGTTGACCACAGGGCCACTGAAGCTTTCTTT. Amino acid sequence: CASTKVDHRATEAFF. J is TRBJ1-1 and V is TRBV5-4; TRBD1 is a possible D gene (6 bases). Per germline, CDR1 SGHNT and CDR2 YYREEE (reference sequence). CDR3 length equals 15 residues. The V gene lost 6 bases and the J gene lost 4 bases, with 19 bases spanning the gap.

This clone showed up just a few times. The chain joins TRBV4-1 to TRBJ2-1; D may match TRBD1 or TRBD2 (5 bases each). CDR3 size: 16 residues. V was shortened by 0 bases and J by 2 bases, with 11 bases between the two germline ends. Germline V lookup: CDR1 MGHRA, CDR2 YSYEKL. The CDR3 loop is CASSQDEGRAYNEQFF. The CDR3, as DNA: TGCGCCAGCAGCCAAGATGAGGGCAGGGCCTACAATGAGCAGTTCTTC.

This chain joins TRBV6-4 and TRBJ1-1; 10 bases are a match to TRBD1. The CDR3 has 13 amino acids. Losses at the gene ends were 6 bases for V and 8 bases for J; bases not matched to a gene: 6. In germline, CDR1 is MRHNA, CDR2 SNTAGT. DNA of the CDR3: TGTGCCAGCAGCCCCGGGACAGGGGACGAAGCTTTCTTT. This encodes CASSPGTGDEAFF.

This clone was counted between two and nine times. This rearrangement joins TRBV11-3 to TRBJ1-1; D call uncertain. From germline, CDR1 is SGHNT and CDR2 YENEEA. V gave up 1 base and J gave up 8 bases, with 5 bases separating them. The CDR3 is 11 amino acids. CDR3 amino acids: CASSLADEAFF. DNA of the CDR3: TGTGCCAGCAGCTTAGCAGACGAAGCTTTCTTT.

The J gene is TRBJ2-5, the V gene TRBV7-2; 8 bases are a match to TRBD2. V shed 7 bases, J shed 5 bases, and the junction held 12 bases outside the gene matches. This CDR3 region has 15 residues. In germline, CDR1 is SGHTA, CDR2 FQGNSA. This chain's CDR3 is CASNLGGLAGETQYF. The CDR3 DNA is TGTGCCAGCAACCTGGGAGGACTAGCCGGTGAGACCCAGTACTTC.